The 14 T cell receptor beta chains given below trace back to one sample, sequenced in a study of PD-1 blockade in classical Hodgkin lymphoma. TCRdb's table, derived via immunoSEQ multiplex PCR, lists solely in-frame clones and lacks some. The sample lists approximately 110,000 clones; over 85% were seen once. The time point here: cycle 4 day 1 (C4D1), after about 6 weeks of nivolumab. Every patient had relapsed following autologous stem cell transplantation, and cohorts differed in brentuximab vedotin exposure. The input for sequencing was peripheral blood mononuclear cells (PBMCs), taken before the fourth cycle of nivolumab. The receptors come from a human donor with classical Hodgkin lymphoma.

The J gene is TRBJ2-6, the V gene TRBV4-2, with D perhaps assigned TRBD1 or TRBD2 (7 bases each). The CDR3 is 19 residues long. CDR1 and CDR2 (germline): LGHNA, YNFKEQ. The V and J ends lost 0 bases and 1 base respectively, with 16 bases between them. CDR3 residues: CASSQDRGGGGSGANVLTF. The DNA of the CDR3 is TGTGCCAGCAGCCAAGATCGGGGAGGGGGCGGTTCTGGGGCCAACGTCCTGACTTTC.

The J gene is TRBJ1-1, the V gene TRBV6-8, with no clear D. The germline CDR1 and CDR2 sequences are MNHGY and SAAAGT. This CDR3 comprises 15 residues. Trimming cost V 2 bases and J 0 bases, with 10 bases left between them. CDR3 DNA sequence: TGTGCCAGCAGTTACGTGAACAAATTGAACACTGAAGCTTTCTTT. It yields the protein CASSYVNKLNTEAFF.

The gene calls are TRBV6-1 and TRBJ1-3; TRBD1 is a possible D gene (5 bases). V was cut by 8 bases and J by 2 bases, with 16 bases left in between. Germline-derived CDR1 and CDR2 are MNHNS and SASEGT. CDR3 length equals 15 residues. CDR3 sequence: CASCGGREPGNTIYF. The CDR3 nucleotides read TGTGCCAGCTGCGGGGGGAGGGAACCTGGAAACACCATATATTTT.

The chain is built from TRBV29-1 and TRBJ1-1; 7 bases map to TRBD1. Germline lookup yields CDR1 SQVTM and CDR2 ANQGSEA. The CDR3 covers 12 residues. V was pared by 3 bases and J by 6 bases, with 4 bases of the junction left unmatched. CDR3 amino acids: CSVEGRGSEAFF. The CDR3 region has the DNA TGCAGCGTTGAGGGCAGGGGGTCTGAAGCTTTCTTT.

V and J are TRBV7-2 and TRBJ2-1, with TRBD2 matching 7 bases. This CDR3 comprises 14 residues. In germline, CDR1 is SGHTA, CDR2 FQGNSA. V dropped 5 bases and J dropped 7; count of bases not matched to a gene: 8. In DNA, the CDR3 is TGTGCCAGCAGCCTCGGCGCGGGAGTGAATGAGCAGTTCTTC. This gives the protein CASSLGAGVNEQFF.

This clone was picked up one time. The chain links TRBV7-2 to TRBJ2-2, with D uncertain. The CDR3 is made up of 15 amino acids. Germline V gene lookup returns CDR1 SGHTA and CDR2 FQGNSA. V gave up 2 bases and J gave up 2 bases, with 9 bases separating them. Written as DNA, the CDR3 is TGTGCCAGCAGCTTATCTGGGCGTAACACCGGGGAGCTGTTTTTT. It encodes CASSLSGRNTGELFF.

This clone has just one count. V is TRBV7-9 and J is TRBJ1-2, with TRBD1 as a possible D gene (5 bases). The CDR3 runs 14 residues. Germline CDR1 and CDR2: SEHNR and FQNEAQ (reference sequence). With 1 base removed from V and 8 bases from J, the gap between germline ends came to 14 bases. The CDR3 nucleotides are TGTGCCAGCAGCTTAGAAGAGGGGTTGCGCGGCTACACCTTC. Translating gives CASSLEEGLRGYTF.

The rearrangement uses TRBV11-2 and TRBJ2-1; 7 nucleotides match TRBD1. CDR1 and CDR2 from the germline V gene are SGHAT and FQNNGV. This CDR3 has 13 residues. Unmatched junction bases numbered 2, after V lost 9 bases and J lost 0 bases. CDR3 nucleotide sequence: TGTGCCAGTAGACAGGGCTCCTACAATGAGCAGTTCTTC. Translation: CASRQGSYNEQFF.

The chain couples TRBV4-3 to TRBJ2-7, with TRBD1 matching 7 bases. This CDR3 has 15 amino acids. Unmatched junction bases numbered 9, after V lost 1 base and J lost 6 bases. Germline V gene lookup returns CDR1 LGHNA and CDR2 YSLEER. The DNA of the CDR3 is TGCGCCAGCAGCCAAGGATATGACAGGGCAAGCGAGCAGTACTTC. Amino acid sequence: CASSQGYDRASEQYF.

The rearrangement links TRBV29-1 to TRBJ2-5; 7 positions match TRBD1. Trimming took 4 bases from V and 5 from J; bases not matched to a gene: 10. The CDR3 totals 14 residues. Germline V gives CDR1 SQVTM, CDR2 ANQGSEA. The CDR3 coding sequence is TGCAGCGTTGGGCCAGGGGGTAGGACTGAGACCCAGTACTTC. It is translated as CSVGPGGRTETQYF.

The V gene is TRBV28, the J gene TRBJ1-1; 8 nucleotides match TRBD1. Germline loops: CDR1 MDHEN, CDR2 SYDVKM. V was clipped by 6 bases and J by 1 base; unmatched bases: 4. This CDR3 spans 14 amino acids. CDR3 residues: CASSRTGTNTEAFF. Written as DNA, the CDR3 is TGTGCCAGCAGCCGGACAGGGACGAACACTGAAGCTTTCTTT.

The gene calls are TRBV28 and TRBJ1-2; the D gene is possibly TRBD1 (5 bases). V lost 6 bases, J lost 5 bases, and 19 bases lay in between. This CDR3 region has 15 residues. CDR1 is MDHEN, CDR2 SYDVKM, per germline. The CDR3 sequence: CASSPPMGVGYGYTF. The DNA of the CDR3 is TGTGCCAGCAGCCCACCGATGGGGGTAGGGTATGGCTACACCTTC.

The rearrangement joins TRBV7-2 to TRBJ2-3; 13 nucleotides align to TRBD2. V lost 5 bases to trimming and J lost 0 bases; unmatched junction nucleotides: 5. The CDR3 consists of 17 residues. From germline, CDR1 is SGHTA and CDR2 FQGNSA. The CDR3 reads CASSRTSGRLSTDTQYF. In DNA, the CDR3 is TGTGCCAGCAGCCGGACTAGCGGGAGACTGAGCACAGATACGCAGTATTTT. The whole variable domain, remainder taken from reference TRBV7-2 and TRBJ2-3, is GAGVSQSPSNKVTEKGKDVELRCDPISGHTALYWYRQSLGQGLEFLIYFQGNSAPDKSGLPSDRFSAERTGGSVSTLTIQRTQQEDSAVYLCASSRTSGRLSTDTQYFGPGTRLTVL.

The chain is built from TRBV6-5 and TRBJ2-7, with 8 bases aligning to TRBD1. This CDR3 is built from 15 residues. Germline trimming cut 10 bases from V and 5 bases from J; bases unmatched to any gene: 16. Germline lookup yields CDR1 MNHEY and CDR2 SVGAGI. CDR3 region: CATKTQRAGGNEQYF. CDR3 in DNA: TGTGCCACCAAAACCCAGCGAGCAGGGGGCAACGAGCAGTACTTC.